These 30 T cell receptor beta chains originate from one sample sequenced in a study of blood T cell repertoires in COVID-19. Method: immunoSEQ multiplex PCR; TCRdb's copy keeps in-frame clones and lacks some. Altogether more than 95,000 clones are present, around 80% being singletons, with the ten largest covering 3.5% to 4.5%. The source material was peripheral blood. Source of these receptors: a woman aged 45-60 years with acute or convalescent COVID-19.

V is TRBV10-1 and J is TRBJ1-1; 8 bases align to TRBD1. Germline CDR1 reads WNHNN; CDR2 reads SYGVQD (reference sequence). With V trimmed by 6 bases and J by 3 bases, 6 bases remained unmatched. The CDR3 totals 14 residues. CDR3 sequence: CASSRTGMDTEAFF. The CDR3 DNA is TGCGCCAGCAGCCGGACAGGGATGGACACTGAAGCTTTCTTT.

The chain recombines TRBV6-5 with TRBJ1-1; D call uncertain. Germline CDR1 is MNHEY and CDR2 is SVGAGI. Trimming pared 1 base from V and 3 bases from J, leaving 6 bases between. The CDR3 spans 13 residues. CDR3 residues: CASSYYTDTEAFF. CDR3 nucleotide sequence: TGTGCCAGCAGTTACTACACAGACACTGAAGCTTTCTTT.

The sample holds a few counts of this clone. The chain employs TRBV9 and TRBJ2-5, with 9 bases aligning to TRBD1. The CDR3 is made up of 15 amino acids. Germline CDR1 is SGDLS and CDR2 is YYNGEE. The trim removed 2 bases at V and 2 bases at J, leaving 4 bases unmatched. Here the CDR3 DNA reads TGTGCCAGCAGCGTCCGGGACAGGGAACAAGAGACCCAGTACTTC. It yields the protein CASSVRDREQETQYF.

The V and J genes are TRBV21-1 and TRBJ2-3; no check of the table's D call, TRBD2, against the DNA was made. TRBV21-1 represents a pseudogene. This CDR3 spans 14 amino acids. The chain's CDR3 is CASTLAAETDTQYF. In DNA, the CDR3 is TGTGCCAGCACCCTAGCGGCAGAGACAGATACGCAGTATTTT.

This rearrangement joins TRBV5-5 to TRBJ1-6, with TRBD1 matching over 7 bases. The CDR3 loop spans 15 amino acids. Germline trimming cut 4 bases from V and 5 bases from J; bases unmatched to any gene: 6. CDR1 and CDR2 (germline): SGHKS, YYEKEE (reference sequence). CDR3 sequence: CASSRDRADNSPLHF. CDR3 coding DNA: TGTGCCAGCAGCCGCGACAGGGCGGATAATTCACCCCTCCACTTT.

The CDR3 here is CASSSGTGGNTDTQYF. For the CDR3, the DNA is TGTGCCAGCAGCTCGGGGACAGGGGGTAACACAGATACGCAGTATTTT. This chain links TRBV11-3 with TRBJ2-3; 11 bases are shared with TRBD1. Germline values: CDR1 SGHNT, CDR2 YENEEA. CDR3 length: 16 residues. V lost 4 bases and J lost 2; bases outside the gene matches: 5.

This sequence joins TRBV3-1 (or the pseudogene TRBV3-2) and TRBJ2-1; 7 bases map to TRBD2. Unmatched junction bases numbered 10, after V lost 4 bases and J lost 10 bases. The CDR3 loop spans 14 amino acids. The germline CDR1 and CDR2 sequences are LGHDT and YNNKEL (reference sequence). The CDR3: CASSLAAGDGEQFF. In DNA, the CDR3 is TGTGCCAGCAGCCTCGCCGCGGGAGATGGAGAGCAGTTCTTC.

V is TRBV5-1 and J is TRBJ2-7; 7 nucleotides match TRBD1. There are 14 residues in the CDR3. V was pared by 5 bases and J by 3 bases, with 8 bases of the junction left unmatched. Germline V gene lookup returns CDR1 SGHRS and CDR2 YFSETQ. CDR3 residues: CASRPTGKYYEQYF. The CDR3 bases are TGCGCCAGCAGGCCGACAGGGAAATACTACGAGCAGTACTTC.

This clone was counted only a few times. The rearrangement uses TRBV6-2 or TRBV6-3 and TRBJ2-7, with D tentatively TRBD2 (5 bases). Trimming took 2 bases from V and 5 from J, leaving 16 bases between them. CDR1 MNHEY and CDR2 SVGEGT come from the germline V gene. The CDR3 is 15 residues long. CDR3 sequence (DNA): TGTGCCAGCAGTTACGCTAGCCGAATTTCCCACGAGCAGTACTTC. As protein: CASSYASRISHEQYF.

V gene TRBV4-1 combines with J gene TRBJ2-1; TRBD2 matches at 11 bases. CDR1 is MGHRA and CDR2 is YSYEKL in the germline V gene. V trimming: 4 bases; J trimming: 7 bases; junction bases outside the gene matches: 12. This CDR3 has 17 residues. In DNA, the CDR3 is TGCGCCAGCAGCCTCCGCCCCATAGCGGGGGGGCGAAATGAGCAGTTCTTC. Encoded protein: CASSLRPIAGGRNEQFF.

This chain joins TRBV2 and TRBJ2-5, with 8 bases aligning to TRBD2. CDR3 size: 13 residues. Trimming cost V 6 bases and J 6 bases; bases outside gene matches: 6. From germline, CDR1 is SNHLY and CDR2 FYNNEI. CDR3 nucleotides: TGTGCCAGCAGCTCGCGGGGGGCCAAGACCCAGTACTTC. Translated, it gives CASSSRGAKTQYF.

The chain couples TRBV18 to TRBJ2-2; D may be TRBD2 (6 bases). The CDR3 has 17 residues. The germline CDR1 and CDR2 sequences are KGHSH and LQKENI. V was cut by 2 bases and J by 7 bases, with 20 bases left in between. The CDR3 region is CASSPISRGDLSGELFF. For the CDR3, the DNA is TGTGCCAGCTCACCAATCTCTCGCGGGGATTTGAGCGGGGAGCTGTTTTTT.

This clone occurred a few times. The genes are TRBV10-3 and TRBJ2-5, with D possibly matching TRBD1 (5 bases). V lost 6 bases, J lost 2 bases, and 16 bases lay in between. The CDR3 has 15 amino acids. Per germline, CDR1 ENHRY and CDR2 SYGVKD. This CDR3 is CAISADPDRQETQYF. DNA of the CDR3: TGTGCCATCAGCGCCGATCCCGACAGACAAGAGACCCAGTACTTC.

V and J are TRBV5-6 and TRBJ2-2; D ambiguous. The CDR3 runs 15 residues. The ends were cut back, 0 bases at V and 3 bases at J, with 9 bases in the middle. CDR1 is SGHDT and CDR2 is YYEEEE in the germline V gene. The CDR3 region has the DNA TGTGCCAGCAGCTTGGTAAACACCCACACCGGGGAGCTGTTTTTT. It is translated as CASSLVNTHTGELFF. Full variable domain (rest looked up from reference TRBV5-6 and TRBJ2-2): DAGVTQSPTHLIKTRGQQVTLRCSPKSGHDTVSWYQQALGQGPQFIFQYYEEEERQRGNFPDRFSGHQFPNYSSELNVNALLLGDSALYLCASSLVNTHTGELFFGEGSRLTVL.

This rearrangement joins TRBV28 to TRBJ2-7, with D possibly matching TRBD1 (5 bases). CDR3 length equals 14 residues. Germline V gives CDR1 MDHEN, CDR2 SYDVKM. V lost 3 bases and J lost 4, with 13 bases in between. As DNA, the CDR3 is TGTGCCAGCAGTTTGGACACCTCAAGATACGAGCAGTACTTC. Its protein product is CASSLDTSRYEQYF.

The gene calls are TRBV18 and TRBJ2-5; a possible D gene is TRBD1 (6 bases). Between the trimmed V and J ends, which lost 6 bases and 1 base, there was a span of 18 bases. The CDR3 length is 16 residues. From germline, CDR1 is KGHSH and CDR2 LQKENI. The CDR3 protein is CASSRTGTTIQETQYF. The CDR3 DNA is TGTGCCAGCTCCCGGACCGGGACAACCATCCAAGAGACCCAGTACTTC.

The chain uses TRBV2 and TRBJ2-1; TRBD2 matches 10 bases. The germline V gene encodes CDR1 SNHLY and CDR2 FYNNEI. V lost 10 bases to trimming and J lost 7 bases; unmatched junction nucleotides: 7. CDR3 size: 13 residues. The CDR3 coding sequence is TGTGCCATCAGCGGGGGGGCACAGAATGAGCAGTTCTTC. This translates into CAISGGAQNEQFF.

V usage is TRBV12-3 or TRBV12-4 and J usage is TRBJ1-4, with TRBD1 matching 7 bases. The CDR3 sequence is 13 residues long. Losses at the gene ends were 8 bases for V and 10 bases for J; bases not matched to a gene: 10. CDR3 protein: CASGLRQGTKLFF. CDR3 coding DNA: TGTGCCAGCGGGCTGAGACAGGGTACAAAACTGTTTTTT.

This clone was detected once. This chain uses TRBV30 with TRBJ1-6; TRBD1 matches at 7 bases. CDR1 is GTSNPN and CDR2 is SVGIG in the germline V gene (reference sequence). The CDR3 spans 14 residues. Trimming removed 0 bases from V and 10 bases from J; junction bases left unmatched: 6. The CDR3 loop reads CAWSVETGSSPLHF. The CDR3 DNA sequence: TGTGCCTGGAGTGTCGAGACAGGGAGCTCACCCCTCCACTTT.

This clone was seen only once. The chain is built from TRBV7-9 and TRBJ2-3; no reliable D call. This CDR3 region has 13 residues. V was trimmed by 3 bases and J by 4 bases, leaving 8 bases between them. The germline gives CDR1 SEHNR, CDR2 FQNEAQ (reference sequence). The CDR3 protein is CASSFQTPDTQYF. The DNA for the CDR3 is TGTGCCAGCAGCTTCCAAACTCCAGATACGCAGTATTTT.

The V and J genes are TRBV5-8 and TRBJ2-7; the D gene is possibly TRBD1 (6 bases). This CDR3 has 14 residues. V was shortened by 4 bases and J by 2 bases, with 13 bases between the two germline ends. In germline, CDR1 is SGHTS, CDR2 YDEGEE. Here the CDR3 DNA reads TGTGCCAGCAGCCTCTCGGGACAACCCTACGAGCAGTACTTC. It is translated as CASSLSGQPYEQYF.

The chain carries TRBV18 and TRBJ2-5; possibly TRBD1 for D (6 bases). Germline V gene lookup returns CDR1 KGHSH and CDR2 LQKENI. The V and J ends lost 8 bases and 0 bases respectively, with 13 bases between them. CDR3 length: 14 amino acids. The CDR3 nucleotides read TGTGCCAGCCGATCTAGGGGGAACCAAGAGACCCAGTACTTC. This encodes CASRSRGNQETQYF.

V and J are TRBV12-5 and TRBJ2-7; no clear D. Trimming cost V 1 base and J 6 bases, with 7 bases left between them. The germline V gene encodes CDR1 LGHNT and CDR2 FRNRAP. This CDR3 has 12 residues. CDR3 sequence reads: CASGLGGSEQYF. DNA for the CDR3: TGTGCTAGTGGTTTGGGAGGATCCGAGCAGTACTTC.

This clone was counted between two and nine times. The chain links TRBV19 to TRBJ2-2, with TRBD2 matching over 8 bases. The J segment lost 2 bases and the V segment lost 9 bases, leaving 8 bases of the junction unmatched. The CDR3 runs to 15 residues. Germline lookup yields CDR1 LNHDA and CDR2 SQIVND (reference sequence). The CDR3 region has the DNA TGTGCCAGCGGGAGGGCCGGGATAAACACCGGGGAGCTGTTTTTT. Its protein product is CASGRAGINTGELFF. The variable domain in full, with the rest retrieved from reference TRBV19 and TRBJ2-2, is DGGITQSPKYLFRKEGQNVTLSCEQNLNHDAMYWYRQDPGQGLRLIYYSQIVNDFQKGDIAEGYSVSREKKESFPLTVTSAQKNPTAFYLCASGRAGINTGELFFGEGSRLTVL.

This sequence joins TRBV28 and TRBJ2-1, with a weak D call TRBD2 (5 bases). Looked up from germline, CDR1 is MDHEN and CDR2 is SYDVKM. The CDR3 contains 16 residues. Trimming removed 5 bases at V and 0 bases at J, with 14 bases between. The CDR3 reads CASSTDFRSSYNEQFF. The CDR3 DNA reads TGTGCCAGCAGTACGGACTTTCGAAGCTCCTACAATGAGCAGTTCTTC.

This clone was counted a single time. The genes are TRBV5-4 and TRBJ2-2, with D perhaps matching TRBD2 (7 bases). The germline V gene encodes CDR1 SGHNT and CDR2 YYREEE (reference sequence). Trimming pared 4 bases from V and 5 bases from J, leaving 18 bases between. This CDR3 spans 16 amino acids. Here the CDR3 DNA reads TGTGCCAGCAGCCCCATACGGGGGGCGAGTACCGGGGAGCTGTTTTTT. Amino acid sequence: CASSPIRGASTGELFF.

The chain employs TRBV18 and TRBJ2-7, with 9 bases aligning to TRBD2. The V gene's germline CDR1 is KGHSH and CDR2 LQKENI. The CDR3 extends over 17 amino acids. Germline trimming cut 2 bases from V and 0 bases from J; bases unmatched to any gene: 8. The CDR3 loop reads CASSPGPASGTSYEQYF. The CDR3 bases are TGTGCCAGCTCACCAGGACCGGCTAGCGGGACCTCCTACGAGCAGTACTTC. The full variable domain, its missing parts supplied by reference TRBV18 and TRBJ2-7, is NAGVMQNPRHLVRRRGQEARLRCSPMKGHSHVYWYRQLPEEGLKFMVYLQKENIIDESGMPKERFSAEFPKEGPSILRIQQVVRGDSAAYFCASSPGPASGTSYEQYFGPGTRLTVT.

The J gene is TRBJ2-5, the V gene TRBV4-2; no clear D. The germline V and J ends were trimmed by 3 bases and 5 bases, with 10 bases remaining between them. The germline gives CDR1 LGHNA, CDR2 YNFKEQ. The CDR3 has 13 residues. The CDR3, as DNA: TGTGCCAGCAGCCAGAGGCTCCGGGAGACCCAGTACTTC. It encodes CASSQRLRETQYF.

V and J are TRBV7-9 and TRBJ2-1; D uncertain. This CDR3 spans 12 amino acids. Germline V CDR1 and CDR2: SEHNR, FQNEAQ (reference sequence). V was cut by 5 bases and J by 4 bases, with 6 bases left in between. The CDR3 here is CASSVSYNEQFF. CDR3 coding DNA: TGTGCCAGCAGCGTTAGTTACAATGAGCAGTTCTTC.

The chain recombines TRBV2 with TRBJ1-5; the D gene is possibly TRBD1 (6 bases). The CDR3 covers 15 residues. Per the germline V gene, CDR1 is SNHLY and CDR2 is FYNNEI. V shed 2 bases and J shed 6 bases, with 14 bases lying between them. The CDR3 region has the DNA TGTGCCAGCAGTGAATCAGCTACAGGGATTCAGCCCCAGCATTTT. The encoded protein is CASSESATGIQPQHF.